Presented here are 13 T cell receptor beta chains from one specimen sequenced in a study of blood T cell repertoires in COVID-19. Repertoires were generated with immunoSEQ multiplex PCR, while TCRdb's copy carries only in-frame clones and drops some. The top ten clones hold roughly 4.5% of a sample with approximately 130,000 clones, around 85% of them seen once. Source material: peripheral blood. Receptors were obtained from a human donor in a cohort sampled during active COVID-19.

The V and J genes are TRBV6-5 and TRBJ2-3; D is possibly TRBD2 (7 bases). Germline lookup yields CDR1 MNHEY and CDR2 SVGAGI. The CDR3 spans 12 residues. V lost 1 base and J lost 11, with 10 bases in between. The CDR3 is CASSYYGGLQYF. Written as DNA, the CDR3 is TGTGCCAGCAGTTACTACGGGGGGCTGCAGTATTTT.

CDR3 coding DNA: TGTGCCAGCAGTCCCGGGACAGTTTATCAGCCCCAGCATTTT. This codes for CASSPGTVYQPQHF. The V call is TRBV27, the J call TRBJ1-5, with 7 nucleotides matching TRBD1. The trim removed 5 bases at V and 5 bases at J, leaving 6 bases unmatched. This CDR3 contains 14 residues. Germline V gene data show CDR1 as MNHEY and CDR2 as SMNVEV (reference sequence).

The chain employs TRBV10-3 and TRBJ2-7; 7 bases line up with TRBD1. The germline V gene has CDR1 ENHRY and CDR2 SYGVKD. The CDR3 loop spans 14 amino acids. Unmatched junction bases numbered 11, after V lost 7 bases and J lost 5 bases. As DNA, the CDR3 is TGTGCCATCAATCCGACAGGGAGCGAGGACGAGCAGTACTTC. The encoded protein is CAINPTGSEDEQYF.

This clone appeared once. The chain links TRBV7-2 to TRBJ2-1, with 8 nucleotides matching TRBD2. J lost 8 bases, V lost 5 bases, and 11 bases had no gene match. There are 15 residues in the CDR3. The germline gives CDR1 SGHTA, CDR2 FQGNSA. The CDR3 protein is CASSTQGLGGDEQFF. DNA for the CDR3: TGTGCCAGCAGCACCCAGGGACTAGGTGGCGATGAGCAGTTCTTC.

As to this clone: The identical CDR3 is also encoded by other nucleotide sequences in the sample. In DNA form, the CDR3 reads TGCGCCAGCAGCCAAGCTGGCGACAGGGCCTACGAGCAGTACTTC. Protein sequence: CASSQAGDRAYEQYF. The V and J genes are TRBV4-1 and TRBJ2-7; 7 bases are a match to TRBD1. This CDR3 has 15 amino acids. The germline gives CDR1 MGHRA, CDR2 YSYEKL. The ends lost 1 base at V and 2 bases at J; junction bases unmatched: 5.

Here the CDR3 reads CSAPGLAGGRTDTQYF. The CDR3 DNA is TGCAGCGCCCCTGGACTAGCGGGAGGGAGGACAGATACGCAGTATTTT. The V gene is TRBV29-1, the J gene TRBJ2-3; 15 nucleotides align to TRBD2. The CDR3 is made up of 16 amino acids. With 7 bases clipped from V and 3 bases from J, the junction kept 8 bases outside the gene matches. Germline V gene data show CDR1 as SQVTM and CDR2 as ANQGSEA.

The chain couples TRBV7-2 to TRBJ1-2, with no clear D. This CDR3 has 14 amino acids. V shed 5 bases and J shed 4 bases, with 14 bases lying between them. Germline values: CDR1 SGHTA, CDR2 FQGNSA. The CDR3 nucleotides read TGTGCCAGCAGCCGTGTCCCAGCGCTCTATGGCTACACCTTC. Residues: CASSRVPALYGYTF.

This sequence joins TRBV10-3 and TRBJ2-5; D uncertain. There are 16 residues in the CDR3. V was clipped by 2 bases and J by 1 base, with 14 bases between them. Germline CDR1 is ENHRY and CDR2 is SYGVKD. In DNA, the CDR3 is TGTGCCATCAGTGAGGAGACTGGCCCTACCCAAGAGACCCAGTACTTC. As protein: CAISEETGPTQETQYF.

This clone was counted a few times. The V call is TRBV10-1, the J call TRBJ2-1; 13 bases align to TRBD2. Germline assignment: CDR1 WNHNN and CDR2 SYGVQD (reference sequence). This CDR3 is 15 amino acids long. V lost 4 bases, J lost 6 bases, and 3 bases stayed unmatched. This CDR3 is CASSGLAGGLNEQFF. The CDR3 nucleotides are TGCGCCAGCAGTGGACTAGCGGGAGGACTCAATGAGCAGTTCTTC.

Only one count was recorded for this clone. The chain uses TRBV20-1 and TRBJ2-3; D remains ambiguous. In germline, CDR1 is DFQATT, CDR2 SNEGSKA (reference sequence). CDR3 length: 16 residues. Trimming stripped 3 bases from V and 0 bases from J, with 16 bases between. The DNA for the CDR3 is TGCAGTGCTAGTGATATCCGTAAGCCTAGCACAGATACGCAGTATTTT. Translated, it gives CSASDIRKPSTDTQYF.

The gene calls are TRBV30 and TRBJ1-3, with D hard to call. Germline-derived CDR1 and CDR2 are GTSNPN and SVGIG (reference sequence). Trimming took 0 bases from V and 3 from J, leaving 6 bases between them. The CDR3 spans 13 residues. The CDR3 DNA reads TGTGCCTGGAGTGTACAGAGTGGAAACACCATATATTTT. Its translation is CAWSVQSGNTIYF. Complete variable domain (other parts from reference TRBV30 and TRBJ1-3): SQTIHQWPATLVQPVGSPLSLECTVEGTSNPNLYWYRQAAGRGLQLLFYSVGIGQISSEVPQNLSASRPQDRQFILSSKKLLLSDSGFYLCAWSVQSGNTIYFGEGSWLTVV.

This clone has a handful of counts. The chain couples TRBV7-6 to TRBJ2-1, with 7 positions matching TRBD2. J lost 6 bases, V lost 9 bases, and 11 bases had no gene match. The length of the CDR3 is 14 residues. CDR1 is SGHVS and CDR2 is FNYEAQ in the germline V gene. CDR3 in DNA: TGTGCCAGGGGGGGGTCTACCTTTTTCAATGAGCAGTTCTTC. The encoded protein is CARGGSTFFNEQFF.

The V and J genes are TRBV6-4 and TRBJ2-1; no definite D call. Germline assignment: CDR1 MRHNA and CDR2 SNTAGT. The CDR3 covers 17 residues. Trimming stripped 0 bases from V and 5 bases from J, with 17 bases between. CDR3: CASSDSISRKPDNEQFF. The DNA of the CDR3 is TGTGCCAGCAGTGACTCGATTTCTAGGAAGCCCGACAATGAGCAGTTCTTC.